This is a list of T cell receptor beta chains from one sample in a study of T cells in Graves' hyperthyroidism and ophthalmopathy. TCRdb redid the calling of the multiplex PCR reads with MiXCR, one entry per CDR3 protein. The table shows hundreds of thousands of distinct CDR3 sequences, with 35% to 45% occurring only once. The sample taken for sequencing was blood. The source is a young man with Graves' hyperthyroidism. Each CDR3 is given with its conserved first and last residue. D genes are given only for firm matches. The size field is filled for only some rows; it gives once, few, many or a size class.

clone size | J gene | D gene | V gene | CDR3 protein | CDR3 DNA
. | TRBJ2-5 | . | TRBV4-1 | CASSQEAGIAGNQETQYF | TGCGCCAGCAGCCAAGAAGCCGGGATCGCTGGTAACCAAGAGACCCAGTACTTC
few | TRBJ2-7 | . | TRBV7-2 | CASRYGQGGSYEQYF | TGTGCCAGTCGATATGGGCAGGGGGGCTCCTACGAGCAGTACTTC
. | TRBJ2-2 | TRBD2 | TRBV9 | CASSVEGREAQNTGELFF | TGTGCCAGCAGCGTAGAAGGTCGGGAGGCCCAGAACACCGGGGAGCTGTTTTTT
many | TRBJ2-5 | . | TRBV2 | CASSFGRTGQYF | TGTGCCAGCAGTTTTGGACGGACGGGCCAGTACTTC
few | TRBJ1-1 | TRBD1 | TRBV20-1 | CSAPDRGAEAFF | TGCAGTGCCCCGGACAGGGGAGCTGAAGCTTTCTTT
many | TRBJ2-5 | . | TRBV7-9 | CASSLGEETQYF | TGTGCCAGCAGCCTTGGGGAGGAGACCCAGTACTTC
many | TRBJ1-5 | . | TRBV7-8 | CASSHEEHQPQHF | TGTGCCAGCAGCCACGAAGAGCATCAGCCCCAGCATTTT
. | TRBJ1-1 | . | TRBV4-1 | CASSQGRTQLNTEAFF | TGCGCCAGCAGCCAAGGAAGGACGCAATTGAACACTGAAGCTTTCTTT
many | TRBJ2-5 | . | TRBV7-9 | CASSLWAGEETQYF | TGTGCCAGCAGCTTATGGGCAGGGGAAGAGACCCAGTACTTC
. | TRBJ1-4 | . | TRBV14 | CASSPKDGPEKLFF | TGTGCCAGCTCACCAAAAGATGGGCCGGAAAAACTGTTTTTT
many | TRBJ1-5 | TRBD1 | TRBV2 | CASRLRTGRDQPQHF | TGTGCCAGCAGGCTAAGGACAGGACGAGATCAGCCCCAGCATTTT
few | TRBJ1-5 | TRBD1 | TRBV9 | CASSLQGARNQPQHF | TGTGCCAGCAGTTTACAGGGGGCGCGTAATCAGCCCCAGCATTTT
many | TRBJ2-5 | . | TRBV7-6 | CASSVLGETQYF | TGTGCCAGCAGCGTCTTAGGGGAGACCCAGTACTTC
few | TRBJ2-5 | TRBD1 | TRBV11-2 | CASSLGQGVETQYF | TGTGCCAGCAGCTTAGGACAGGGGGTTGAGACCCAGTACTTC
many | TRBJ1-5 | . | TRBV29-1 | CSVETIQGGRTQHF | TGCAGCGTTGAAACGATACAGGGCGGTAGGACCCAGCATTTT
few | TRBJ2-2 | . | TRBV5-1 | CASSLHGMELFF | TGCGCCAGCAGCTTACATGGTATGGAGCTGTTTTTT
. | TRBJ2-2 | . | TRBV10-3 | CAISEQGMDTGELFF | TGTGCCATCAGCGAACAGGGAATGGACACCGGGGAGCTGTTTTTT
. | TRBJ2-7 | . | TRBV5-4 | CASSPTSWGEQYF | TGTGCCAGCAGCCCGACATCTTGGGGCGAGCAGTACTTC
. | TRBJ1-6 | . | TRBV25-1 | CASSQDEVWQGGSPLHF | TGTGCCAGCAGCCAAGATGAGGTGTGGCAGGGTGGTTCACCCCTCCACTTT
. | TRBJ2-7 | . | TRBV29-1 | CSPTGYEQYF | TGCAGTCCCACAGGTTACGAGCAGTACTTC
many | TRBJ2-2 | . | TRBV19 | CASSKLDTGELFF | TGTGCCAGTAGTAAGCTGGACACCGGGGAGCTGTTTTTT